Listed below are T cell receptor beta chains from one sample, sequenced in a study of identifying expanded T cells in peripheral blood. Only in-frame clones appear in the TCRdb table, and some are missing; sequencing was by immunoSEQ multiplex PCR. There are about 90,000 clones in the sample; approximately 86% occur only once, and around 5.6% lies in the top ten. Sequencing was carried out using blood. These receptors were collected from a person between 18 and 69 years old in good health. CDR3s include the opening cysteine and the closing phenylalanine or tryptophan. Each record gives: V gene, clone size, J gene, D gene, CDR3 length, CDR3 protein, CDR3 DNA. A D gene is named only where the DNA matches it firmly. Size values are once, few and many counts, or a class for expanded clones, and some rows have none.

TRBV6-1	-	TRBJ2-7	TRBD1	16	CASSEVRGTDSYEQYF	TGTGCCAGCAGTGAAGTTAGGGGGACAGATTCCTACGAGCAGTACTTC
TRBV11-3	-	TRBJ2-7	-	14	CASSRNLQRPEQYF	TGTGCCAGCAGTCGAAACCTCCAAAGGCCCGAGCAGTACTTC
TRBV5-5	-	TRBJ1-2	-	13	CASSSRGNYGYTF	TGTGCCAGCAGCTCCCGGGGGAATTATGGCTACACCTTC
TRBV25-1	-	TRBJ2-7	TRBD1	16	CASSSPSRQGWWEQYF	TGTGCCAGCAGTTCGCCCTCTCGACAGGGGTGGTGGGAGCAGTACTTC
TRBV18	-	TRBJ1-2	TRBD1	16	CASSPSSQGALYGYTF	TGTGCCAGCTCACCATCATCCCAGGGGGCACTTTATGGCTACACCTTC
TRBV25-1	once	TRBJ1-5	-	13	CASGPPGNQPQHF	TGTGCCAGCGGCCCCCCTGGTAATCAGCCCCAGCATTTT
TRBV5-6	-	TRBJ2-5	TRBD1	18	CASSLAGDRDFYGETQYF	TGTGCCAGCAGCTTGGCCGGGGACAGGGATTTCTATGGAGAGACCCAGTACTTC
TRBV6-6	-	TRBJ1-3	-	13	CAGAGASGNTIYF	TGTGCCGGGGCAGGGGCATCAGGAAACACCATATATTTT
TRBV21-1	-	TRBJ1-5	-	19	CASSKTGTGTLHSNQPQHF	TGTGCCAGCAGCAAAACCGGGACAGGAACCCTACATAGCAATCAGCCCCAGCATTTT
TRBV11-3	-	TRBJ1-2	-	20	CASSPLEGPWAEDIYNGYTF	TGTGCCAGCAGCCCCTTGGAGGGCCCCTGGGCCGAAGATATCTATAATGGCTACACCTTC
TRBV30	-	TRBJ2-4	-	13	CAWSTIAKNIQYF	TGTGCCTGGAGTACGATAGCCAAAAACATTCAGTACTTC
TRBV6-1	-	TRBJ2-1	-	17	CASSEFVGGSSYNEQFF	TGTGCCAGCAGTGAATTTGTCGGGGGAAGCTCCTACAATGAGCAGTTCTTC
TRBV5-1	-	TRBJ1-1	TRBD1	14	CASSPDGGTGVAFF	TGCGCCAGCAGCCCAGACGGCGGGACAGGGGTGGCTTTCTTT
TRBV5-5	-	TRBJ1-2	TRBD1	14	CASSQGTDLYGYTF	TGTGCCAGCAGCCAAGGGACAGACCTCTATGGCTACACCTTC
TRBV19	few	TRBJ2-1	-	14	CASTPGTDYNEQFF	TGTGCCAGTACCCCAGGGACGGACTACAATGAGCAGTTCTTC
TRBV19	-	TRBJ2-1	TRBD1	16	CASSTVPGQGVGEQFF	TGTGCCAGTAGTACCGTCCCGGGACAGGGGGTGGGTGAGCAGTTCTTC
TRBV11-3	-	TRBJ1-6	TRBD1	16	CASSSGQGQSNPPLHF	TGTGCCAGCAGCTCGGGACAGGGGCAATCTAATCCACCCCTCCACTTT
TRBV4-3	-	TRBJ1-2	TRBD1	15	CASSQGTGEVYGYTF	TGCGCCAGCAGCCAAGGAACAGGGGAGGTCTATGGCTACACCTTC
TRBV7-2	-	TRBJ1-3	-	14	CASSSPSRIDTIYF	TGTGCCAGCAGCTCACCCTCTAGGATTGACACCATATATTTT